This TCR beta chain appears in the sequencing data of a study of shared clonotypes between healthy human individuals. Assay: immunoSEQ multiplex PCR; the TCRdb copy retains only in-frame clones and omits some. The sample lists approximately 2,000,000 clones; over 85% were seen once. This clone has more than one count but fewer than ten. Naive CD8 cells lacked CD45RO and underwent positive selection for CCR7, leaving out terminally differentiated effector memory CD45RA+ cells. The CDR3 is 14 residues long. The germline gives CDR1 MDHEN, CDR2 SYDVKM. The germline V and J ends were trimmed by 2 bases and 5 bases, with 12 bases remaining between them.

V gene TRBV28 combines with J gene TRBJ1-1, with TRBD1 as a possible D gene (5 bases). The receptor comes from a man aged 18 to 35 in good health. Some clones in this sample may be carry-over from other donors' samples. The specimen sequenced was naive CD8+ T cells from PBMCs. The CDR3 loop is CASSLKGTGTEAFF. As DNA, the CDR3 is TGTGCCAGCAGTTTAAAGGGGACGGGGACTGAAGCTTTCTTT.